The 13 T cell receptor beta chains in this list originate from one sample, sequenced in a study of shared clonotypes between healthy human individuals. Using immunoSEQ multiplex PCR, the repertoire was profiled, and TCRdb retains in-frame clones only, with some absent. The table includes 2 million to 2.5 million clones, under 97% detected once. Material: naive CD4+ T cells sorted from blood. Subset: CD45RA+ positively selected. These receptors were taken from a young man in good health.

CDR3 region: CASSLYGVEAEAFF. In DNA form, the CDR3 reads TGTGCCAGCAGCTTGTATGGAGTGGAGGCTGAAGCTTTCTTT. The V call is TRBV5-6, the J call TRBJ1-1; D not resolved. Trimming left V 1 base short and J 6 bases short, with 13 bases between. CDR1 is SGHDT, CDR2 YYEEEE, per germline. This CDR3 is built from 14 residues.

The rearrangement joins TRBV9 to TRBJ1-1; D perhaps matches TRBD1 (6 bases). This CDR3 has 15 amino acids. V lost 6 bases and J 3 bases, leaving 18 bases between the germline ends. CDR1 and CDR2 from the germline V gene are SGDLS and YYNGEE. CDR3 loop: CASTLNGGADTEAFF. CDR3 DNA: TGTGCCAGCACCTTAAATGGGGGGGCGGACACTGAAGCTTTCTTT.

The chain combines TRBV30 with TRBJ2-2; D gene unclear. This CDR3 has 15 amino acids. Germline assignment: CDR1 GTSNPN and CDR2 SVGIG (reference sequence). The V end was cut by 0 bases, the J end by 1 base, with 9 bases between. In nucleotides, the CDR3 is TGTGCCTGGAGTGTTCTGCGTATGAACACCGGGGAGCTGTTTTTT. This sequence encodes CAWSVLRMNTGELFF.

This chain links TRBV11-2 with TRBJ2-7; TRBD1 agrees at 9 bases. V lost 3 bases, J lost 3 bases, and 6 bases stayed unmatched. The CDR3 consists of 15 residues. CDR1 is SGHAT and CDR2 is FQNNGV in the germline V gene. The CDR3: CASSFRGQGGYEQYF. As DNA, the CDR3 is TGTGCCAGCAGCTTCCGGGGACAGGGTGGCTACGAGCAGTACTTC.

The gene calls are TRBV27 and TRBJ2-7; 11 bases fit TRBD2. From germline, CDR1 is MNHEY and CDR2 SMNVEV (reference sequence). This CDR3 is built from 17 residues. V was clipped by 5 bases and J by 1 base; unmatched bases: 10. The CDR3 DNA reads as TGTGCCAGCAGTCCGAGCCCGGGGACTAGCGGTTCCTACGAGCAGTACTTC. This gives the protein CASSPSPGTSGSYEQYF.

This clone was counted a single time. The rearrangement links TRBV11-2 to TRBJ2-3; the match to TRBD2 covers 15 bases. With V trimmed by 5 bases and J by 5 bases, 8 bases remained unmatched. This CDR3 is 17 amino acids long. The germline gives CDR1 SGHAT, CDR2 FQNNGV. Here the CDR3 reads CASSAPGLAGGQDTQYF. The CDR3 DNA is TGTGCCAGCAGCGCCCCAGGACTAGCGGGGGGGCAAGATACGCAGTATTTT. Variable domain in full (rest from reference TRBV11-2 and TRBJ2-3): EAGVAQSPRYKIIEKRQSVAFWCNPISGHATLYWYQQILGQGPKLLIQFQNNGVVDDSQLPKDRFSAERLKGVDSTLKIQPAKLEDSAVYLCASSAPGLAGGQDTQYFGPGTRLTVL.

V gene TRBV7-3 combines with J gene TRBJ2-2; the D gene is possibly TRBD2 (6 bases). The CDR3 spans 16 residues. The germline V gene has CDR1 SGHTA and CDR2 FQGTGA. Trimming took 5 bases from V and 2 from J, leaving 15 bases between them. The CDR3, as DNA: TGTGCCAGCAGCCTGACCGGGACTTCAAACACCGGGGAGCTGTTTTTT. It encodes CASSLTGTSNTGELFF.

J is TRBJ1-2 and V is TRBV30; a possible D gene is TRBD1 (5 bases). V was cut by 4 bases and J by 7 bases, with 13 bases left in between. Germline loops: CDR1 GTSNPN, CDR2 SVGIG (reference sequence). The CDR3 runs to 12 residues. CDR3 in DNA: TGTGCCTGGAAATACGGGCAGGGTGGCTACACCTTC. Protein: CAWKYGQGGYTF.

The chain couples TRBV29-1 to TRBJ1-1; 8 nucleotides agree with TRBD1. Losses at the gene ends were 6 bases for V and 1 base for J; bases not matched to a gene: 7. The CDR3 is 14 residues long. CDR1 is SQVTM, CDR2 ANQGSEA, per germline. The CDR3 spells CSVTGDRGNTEAFF. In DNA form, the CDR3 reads TGCAGCGTGACCGGAGACAGGGGGAACACTGAAGCTTTCTTT.

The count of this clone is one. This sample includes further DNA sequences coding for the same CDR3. The CDR3: CASSVLQGGQETQYF. CDR3 DNA sequence: TGTGCCAGCAGCGTACTACAGGGGGGTCAAGAGACCCAGTACTTC. The chain combines TRBV9 with TRBJ2-5, with TRBD1 matching 8 bases. J was trimmed by 2 bases and V by 1 base; bases with no gene match: 4. The CDR3 is made up of 15 amino acids. CDR1 is SGDLS, CDR2 YYNGEE, per germline.

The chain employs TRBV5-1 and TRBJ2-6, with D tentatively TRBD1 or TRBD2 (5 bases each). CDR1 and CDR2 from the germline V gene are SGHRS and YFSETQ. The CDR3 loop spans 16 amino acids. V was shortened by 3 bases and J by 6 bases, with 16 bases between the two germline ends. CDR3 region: CASSYGTSAAANVLTF. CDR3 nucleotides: TGCGCCAGCAGCTACGGGACCTCCGCTGCGGCCAACGTCCTGACTTTC.

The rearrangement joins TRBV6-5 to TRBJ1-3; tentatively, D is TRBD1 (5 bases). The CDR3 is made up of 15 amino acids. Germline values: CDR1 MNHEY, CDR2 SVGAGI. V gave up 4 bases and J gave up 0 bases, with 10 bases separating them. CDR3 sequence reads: CASSSTESSGNTIYF. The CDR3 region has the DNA TGTGCCAGCAGTTCGACAGAGAGCTCTGGAAACACCATATATTTT.

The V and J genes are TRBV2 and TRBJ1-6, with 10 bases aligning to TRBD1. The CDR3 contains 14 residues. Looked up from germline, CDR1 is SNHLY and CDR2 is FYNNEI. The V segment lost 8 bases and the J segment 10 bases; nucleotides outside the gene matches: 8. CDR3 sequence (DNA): TGTGCCAGCGGGCGACAGGGGGCTCTCTCACCCCTCCACTTT. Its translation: CASGRQGALSPLHF.